What follows is one T cell receptor (beta chain) and its context. In the authors' workflow: Reference gene primers were amplified, and this amplification served to estimate nucleated cell counts. Profiled with immunoSEQ multiplex PCR; TCRdb holds only in-frame clones, not every one. The DNA gave D and trimming, while V, J and clone size come from that table. The table shows 250,000 to 350,000 clones, with more than 75% occurring only once. The data were obtained in a study of blood T cell repertoires in COVID-19. Study overall: Acute-phase and convalescent COVID-19 samples originated in the United States, Italy and Spain.

CDR3 length equals 13 residues. V was clipped by 10 bases and J by 3 bases; unmatched bases: 4. Germline CDR1 and CDR2: SNHLY and FYNNEI. The V gene is TRBV2, the J gene TRBJ1-2; 11 nucleotides match TRBD1. Specimen: peripheral blood. The sequence was collected from a woman aged 25 to 39 who had recovered from COVID-19. The DNA of the CDR3 is TGTGCCACTTTGGGACAGGGGGACTATGGCTACACCTTC. It translates to CATLGQGDYGYTF.